Listed here is a single T cell receptor (beta chain). Its cognate antigen is unknown. RNA extraction and reverse transcription yielded cDNA as sequencing template. Libraries were prepared by immunoSEQ multiplex PCR; TCRdb keeps only in-frame clonotypes and omits some of them. The repertoire has 160,000 or so clones, 40% to 65% of them found once; the top ten carry roughly a fifth. This CDR3 is built from 15 residues. CDR1 is MGHRA, CDR2 YSYEKL, per germline. V was pared by 5 bases and J by 4 bases, with 17 bases between. The data originate from a study of CD8+ T cells in alopecia areata. Overall study findings and caveats: Scalp sample data also include resident alphabeta T cells from normal skin. With patients, TCR sharing proved less clear than in mice, a difference possibly related to HLA.

This clonotype originated in a human donor with alopecia areata. V is TRBV4-1 and J is TRBJ1-2, with D perhaps matching TRBD1 (6 bases). The starting material was CD8+ T cells sorted from blood, obtained at week 0. CDR3 bases: TGCGCCAGCAGCGGTCGAGGGGGGGGATTCTATGGCTACACCTTC. Translating it yields CASSGRGGGFYGYTF.